The 21 T cell receptor beta chains in this list originate from one sample, sequenced in a study of cytomegalovirus exposure and HLA in healthy donors. The PCR was carried out with 60 Vbeta primers and 13 Jbeta primers. Sequencing used immunoSEQ multiplex PCR; TCRdb keeps in-frame clones, though not all of them. The sample contains over 80,000 clones, about 70% of which appear only once. The specimen sequenced was PBMCs. The receptors were gathered from a female donor in good health and CMV-seropositive.

The V gene is TRBV6-5, the J gene TRBJ2-7, with 7 bases aligning to TRBD1. Looked up from germline, CDR1 is MNHEY and CDR2 is SVGAGI. The CDR3 totals 13 residues. Losses at the gene ends were 6 bases for V and 9 bases for J; bases not matched to a gene: 11. The CDR3 here is CASRLGGTWGQYF. The DNA of the CDR3 is TGTGCCAGCAGATTAGGGGGCACCTGGGGGCAGTACTTC.

V usage is TRBV28 and J usage is TRBJ2-7, with D possibly TRBD2 on 5 matching bases. The CDR3 is 12 amino acids. V lost 7 bases and J 5 bases, leaving 12 bases between the germline ends. Germline-derived CDR1 and CDR2 are MDHEN and SYDVKM. CDR3 sequence reads: CASTHEGHEQYF. The CDR3 bases are TGTGCCAGCACCCACGAGGGCCACGAGCAGTACTTC.

The rearrangement joins TRBV7-2 to TRBJ2-3; 8 bases match TRBD2. The V and J ends lost 3 bases and 1 base, in that order; junction bases with no gene match: 9. The length of the CDR3 is 17 residues. Germline CDR1 is SGHTA and CDR2 is FQGNSA. The DNA of the CDR3 is TGTGCCAGCAGCTTTGGGTGGTCGCGGGGGGGCACAGATACGCAGTATTTT. Translated: CASSFGWSRGGTDTQYF.

This chain uses TRBV20-1 with TRBJ2-1; D is uncertain. V lost 3 bases, J lost 7 bases, and 7 bases lay in between. CDR1 is DFQATT and CDR2 is SNEGSKA in the germline V gene (reference sequence). The CDR3 runs to 11 residues. CDR3 nucleotides: TGCAGTGCTAGCTTAGCAAATGAGCAGTTCTTC. Translated: CSASLANEQFF.

Only a few counts were recorded for this clone. V is TRBV4-1 and J is TRBJ1-1; D remains ambiguous. CDR1 is MGHRA, CDR2 YSYEKL, per germline. V was shortened by 6 bases and J by 1 base, with 18 bases between the two germline ends. The CDR3 consists of 16 residues. The chain's CDR3 is CASRHGRGGRNTEAFF. The CDR3 nucleotides are TGCGCCAGCAGACATGGCCGAGGAGGGAGGAACACTGAAGCTTTCTTT.

The chain employs TRBV4-1 and TRBJ2-7; tentatively, D is TRBD2 (7 bases). This CDR3 has 14 residues. Germline V gene sequence: CDR1 MGHRA, CDR2 YSYEKL. The V and J ends lost 8 bases and 4 bases respectively, with 18 bases between them. The CDR3, as DNA: TGCGCCAGCCGGAGCCCGGGGGGCTCTTACGAGCAGTACTTC. It translates to CASRSPGGSYEQYF.

This clone has just a few counts. CDR3: CASSLGQDNSPLHF. CDR3 DNA sequence: TGTGCCAGCAGCTTGGGACAGGATAATTCACCCCTCCACTTT. This chain links TRBV7-9 with TRBJ1-6; 8 nucleotides agree with TRBD1. CDR1 SEHNR and CDR2 FQNEAQ come from the germline V gene (reference sequence). The CDR3 runs to 14 residues. The V segment lost 3 bases and the J segment 5 bases; nucleotides outside the gene matches: 0.

CDR3 bases: TGTGCCAGCAGCTTAGCGTCAGGTCACTCCTACAATGAGCAGTTCTTC. This translates into CASSLASGHSYNEQFF. This sequence joins TRBV7-2 and TRBJ2-1; D is unclear. Germline-derived CDR1 and CDR2 are SGHTA and FQGNSA. Trimming took off 0 bases at V and 0 bases at J, with 9 bases between the two ends. CDR3 length: 16 amino acids.

The V call is TRBV28, the J call TRBJ1-2, with D perhaps TRBD1 (5 bases). Trimming cost V 9 bases and J 2 bases, with 13 bases left between them. Germline CDR1 reads MDHEN; CDR2 reads SYDVKM. The CDR3 sequence is 13 residues long. The CDR3 reads CASRGGVNYGYTF. CDR3 DNA sequence: TGTGCCAGTCGGGGAGGGGTAAACTATGGCTACACCTTC.

The chain combines TRBV6-5 with TRBJ2-6, with D uncertain. Trimming took 3 bases from V and 0 from J, leaving 6 bases between them. CDR1 is MNHEY, CDR2 SVGAGI, per germline. The CDR3 is 15 residues long. The CDR3 is CASSYMSSGANVLTF. The CDR3, as DNA: TGTGCCAGCAGTTATATGAGCTCTGGGGCCAACGTCCTGACTTTC.

The chain recombines TRBV29-1 with TRBJ2-3, with a weak D call TRBD1 (6 bases). Between the trimmed V and J ends, which lost 7 bases and 4 bases, there was a span of 12 bases. Germline values: CDR1 SQVTM, CDR2 ANQGSEA. The CDR3 has 12 amino acids. The CDR3 is CSANRVADTQYF. CDR3 nucleotide sequence: TGCAGCGCAAACAGGGTGGCAGATACGCAGTATTTT.

The chain employs TRBV7-2 and TRBJ2-6, with unresolved D. The CDR3 totals 16 residues. Germline V lookup: CDR1 SGHTA, CDR2 FQGNSA. Trimming removed 5 bases at V and 0 bases at J, with 11 bases between. The CDR3 coding sequence is TGTGCCAGCAGCCTGGGCCCGAGCTCTGGGGCCAACGTCCTGACTTTC. As protein: CASSLGPSSGANVLTF.

The rearrangement links TRBV11-2 to TRBJ1-5; 7 bases map to TRBD1. V shed 5 bases, J shed 6 bases, and the junction held 7 bases outside the gene matches. This CDR3 is 14 amino acids long. CDR1 is SGHAT, CDR2 FQNNGV, per germline. CDR3 sequence: CASSQNRGGQPQHF. In DNA form, the CDR3 reads TGTGCCAGCAGCCAAAACAGGGGTGGTCAGCCCCAGCATTTT.

This sequence joins TRBV7-8 and TRBJ1-2; 9 bases line up with TRBD1. V shed 0 bases, J shed 5 bases, and the junction held 10 bases outside the gene matches. The germline CDR1 and CDR2 sequences are SGHVS and FQNEAQ. This CDR3 has 17 residues. CDR3 in amino acids: CASSLALGTGRSYGYTF. As DNA, the CDR3 is TGTGCCAGCAGCTTAGCCCTCGGGACAGGGAGATCGTATGGCTACACCTTC.

CDR3 amino acids: CASRQGEGYTF. The CDR3 DNA reads as TGTGCCAGCCGACAGGGAGAGGGCTACACCTTC. This chain uses TRBV6-5 with TRBJ1-2, with 7 bases fitting TRBD1. Trimming cost V 8 bases and J 8 bases; bases outside gene matches: 5. This CDR3 has 11 amino acids. Germline V CDR1 and CDR2: MNHEY, SVGAGI.

This clone was recorded a few times. J is TRBJ1-5 and V is TRBV11-2, with D tentatively TRBD1 (6 bases). Germline V gene data show CDR1 as SGHAT and CDR2 as FQNNGV. CDR3 length: 14 amino acids. The V and J ends lost 1 base and 7 bases respectively, with 11 bases between them. The CDR3 region is CASSLVQGGQPQHF. CDR3 DNA: TGTGCCAGCAGCTTAGTACAGGGAGGGCAGCCCCAGCATTTT.

The gene calls are TRBV19 and TRBJ1-1, with TRBD1 identical over 8 bases. CDR3 length: 13 amino acids. CDR1 and CDR2 (germline): LNHDA, SQIVND (reference sequence). The V and J ends lost 5 bases and 12 bases, in that order; junction bases with no gene match: 11. The CDR3 sequence is CASSARQGTKTFF. The CDR3 nucleotides are TGTGCCAGTAGTGCCAGACAGGGGACTAAGACTTTCTTT.

This sequence joins TRBV5-1 and TRBJ1-1; the D is unclear. Germline V gene sequence: CDR1 SGHRS, CDR2 YFSETQ. Trimming pared 5 bases from V and 2 bases from J, leaving 7 bases between. The CDR3 consists of 12 residues. CDR3 sequence (DNA): TGCGCCAGCAGAACTGAAAACACTGAAGCTTTCTTT. Residues: CASRTENTEAFF.

This clone was counted only a few times. This rearrangement joins TRBV28 to TRBJ2-1; no clear D. The V gene lost 8 bases and the J gene lost 15 bases, with 14 bases spanning the gap. The germline gives CDR1 MDHEN, CDR2 SYDVKM. This CDR3 contains 10 residues. CDR3 protein: CASGAYSLFF. The CDR3 DNA reads TGTGCCAGCGGCGCCTACAGCCTGTTCTTC.

The chain recombines TRBV14 with TRBJ1-2; a weak D match, TRBD1 (6 bases). Germline CDR1 SGHDN, CDR2 FVKESK. The CDR3 runs 15 residues. Trimming removed 0 bases at V and 8 bases at J, with 16 bases between. The CDR3 coding sequence is TGTGCCAGCAGCCAAGATCCCAGGGGAGAAGGAGGCTACACCTTC. This encodes CASSQDPRGEGGYTF.

The chain combines TRBV4-3 with TRBJ1-2, with a weak D call TRBD1 (5 bases). CDR3 length: 15 amino acids. Germline V lookup: CDR1 LGHNA, CDR2 YSLEER. The ends were cut back, 0 bases at V and 7 bases at J, with 15 bases in the middle. The CDR3 loop reads CASSQDRQGGFGYTF. The CDR3 region has the DNA TGCGCCAGCAGCCAAGATAGGCAGGGCGGCTTTGGCTACACCTTC.